This T cell receptor (beta chain) was found in a study of T cell responses to AZD1222 COVID-19 vaccine. Study in general: The analysis combined second doses at about 4 or about 12 weeks.

V was pared by 5 bases and J by 0 bases, with 8 bases between. Germline values: CDR1 LNHNV, CDR2 YYDKDF (reference sequence). This CDR3 has 14 amino acids. On this clone itself: Its antigen is unknown.

The study's findings and limits: The reported proportion of spike-specific TCRs targeting unmutated variant regions was nearly half. Sampling that yielded the repertoires occurred only after the peak T cell response. Only 5 or 6 individuals given AZD1222 were seropositive at baseline.

The table came from immunoSEQ multiplex PCR; TCRdb's copy has only in-frame clones and leaves some out. The sample lists tens of thousands of clones, roughly 90% occurring once. This rearrangement joins TRBV15 to TRBJ1-3, with no clear D. The sample in question was peripheral blood, obtained on day 0 of AZD1222 vaccination. This TCR was sampled from an adult in good health. CDR3 amino acids: CATSPEPSGNTIYF. Written as DNA, the CDR3 is TGTGCCACCAGCCCGGAACCCTCTGGAAACACCATATATTTT.